This TCR beta chain was observed in a study of shared clonotypes between healthy human individuals. Overall study findings and caveats: Sampling was confined to blood; repertoires within tissues likely differ. Sequencing depth was expected to affect clonotype sharing among donors.

Per germline, CDR1 MNHEY and CDR2 SMNVEV (reference sequence). The germline V and J ends were trimmed by 4 bases and 4 bases, with 14 bases remaining between them. This CDR3 contains 15 residues. Worth noting for this clone: Its antigen is not known.

Genomic DNA of every subset was divided equally among multiple immunoSEQ plates. Original handling: ImmunoSEQ only sent back junction sequences with no quality scores, so filtering was done differently. Method: immunoSEQ multiplex PCR; TCRdb's copy keeps in-frame clones and lacks some. V, J and clone size reflect that table, while D and trimming were determined from the DNA. Here the sample spans fewer than 3 million clones, 85% to 95% being singletons. The J gene is TRBJ2-1, the V gene TRBV27, with D perhaps TRBD2 (6 bases). The source is a man aged 18 to 29 in good health. Some clones in this sample may be carry-over from other donors' samples. Sequencing was performed on naive CD4+ T cells from PBMCs. Subset meaning: CD45RA+ positively selected. CDR3 sequence: CASSSGLKRYNEQFF. The CDR3 region has the DNA TGTGCCAGCAGTTCGGGACTCAAGCGGTACAATGAGCAGTTCTTC.